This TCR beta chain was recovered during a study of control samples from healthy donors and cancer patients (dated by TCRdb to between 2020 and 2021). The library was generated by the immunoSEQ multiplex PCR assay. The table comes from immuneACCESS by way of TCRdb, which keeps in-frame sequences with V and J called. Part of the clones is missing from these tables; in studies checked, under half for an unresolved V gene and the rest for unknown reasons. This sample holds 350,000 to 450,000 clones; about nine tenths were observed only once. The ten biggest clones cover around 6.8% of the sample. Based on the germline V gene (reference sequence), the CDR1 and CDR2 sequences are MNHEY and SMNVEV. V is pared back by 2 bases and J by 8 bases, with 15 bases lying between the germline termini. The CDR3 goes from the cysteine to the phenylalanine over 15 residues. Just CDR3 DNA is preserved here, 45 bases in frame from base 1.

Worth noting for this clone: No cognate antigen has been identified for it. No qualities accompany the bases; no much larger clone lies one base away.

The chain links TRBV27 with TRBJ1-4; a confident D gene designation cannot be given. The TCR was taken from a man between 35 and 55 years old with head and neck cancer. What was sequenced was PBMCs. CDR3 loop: CASSLVGQSEEKLFF. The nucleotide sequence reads TGTGCCAGCAGTTTAGTAGGGCAATCGGAGGAAAAACTGTTTTTT.